This is a list of T cell receptor beta chains from one sample in a study of blood T cell repertoires in COVID-19. Assay: immunoSEQ multiplex PCR; the TCRdb copy retains only in-frame clones and omits some. The table includes more than 250,000 clones, 88% detected once. Sequencing used peripheral blood. Source of these receptors: a woman aged 30 to 39 with COVID-19, enrolled during active disease. Both conserved end residues are part of each CDR3. The D gene is left open where the match is weak. Not every row has a clone size; where given, it reads once, few, many or a size class.

d_call: TRBD1; j_call: TRBJ2-7; clone_size: .; v_call: TRBV6-5; cdr3_nt: TGTGCCAGCAGTTATGGGACAGGGGCCACCTACGAGCAGTACTTC; cdr3_aa: CASSYGTGATYEQYF
d_call: TRBD1; j_call: TRBJ1-2; clone_size: .; v_call: TRBV7-9; cdr3_nt: TGTGCCAGCAGCTTAGGCGGACAGGGGGCGGATTATGGCTACACCTTC; cdr3_aa: CASSLGGQGADYGYTF
d_call: .; j_call: TRBJ1-2; clone_size: .; v_call: TRBV6-2/TRBV6-3; cdr3_nt: TGTGCCAGCAGTTACGAGGGGGTCCGGGGCAACTATGGCTACACCTTC; cdr3_aa: CASSYEGVRGNYGYTF
d_call: TRBD1; j_call: TRBJ1-1; clone_size: .; v_call: TRBV6-6; cdr3_nt: TGTGCCAGCAGTTACGCACAGGGGGCGTTTGCGCATGAAGCTTTCTTT; cdr3_aa: CASSYAQGAFAHEAFF
d_call: .; j_call: TRBJ2-7; clone_size: .; v_call: TRBV11-2; cdr3_nt: TGTGCCAGCAGCTTAGATGCCGGACAGACAACCTACGAGCAGTACTTC; cdr3_aa: CASSLDAGQTTYEQYF
d_call: TRBD1; j_call: TRBJ2-2; clone_size: .; v_call: TRBV5-4; cdr3_nt: TGTGCCAGCAGCGCATGGACAGGGGGCACCGGGGAGCTGTTTTTT; cdr3_aa: CASSAWTGGTGELFF
d_call: .; j_call: TRBJ1-2; clone_size: few; v_call: TRBV5-1; cdr3_nt: TGCGCCAGCAGCTTGGGACAGGATAACTATGGCTACACCTTC; cdr3_aa: CASSLGQDNYGYTF
d_call: .; j_call: TRBJ1-1; clone_size: .; v_call: TRBV15; cdr3_nt: TGTGCCACCAGCAGACAGAAGAACACTGAAGCTTTCTTT; cdr3_aa: CATSRQKNTEAFF
d_call: TRBD2; j_call: TRBJ2-5; clone_size: .; v_call: TRBV7-2; cdr3_nt: TGTGCCAGCACCCAAAGGGAGGGAGAGACCCAGTACTTC; cdr3_aa: CASTQREGETQYF
d_call: .; j_call: TRBJ2-2; clone_size: .; v_call: TRBV27; cdr3_nt: TGTGCCAGCCGCGAACCAACCGGGGAGCTGTTTTTT; cdr3_aa: CASREPTGELFF
d_call: .; j_call: TRBJ1-1; clone_size: .; v_call: TRBV30; cdr3_nt: TGTGCCTGGAGTGGGGGCTGGACTGAAGCTTTCTTT; cdr3_aa: CAWSGGWTEAFF
d_call: .; j_call: TRBJ2-1; clone_size: .; v_call: TRBV28; cdr3_nt: TGTGCCAGCAGTTCCGACAGACTGACCCCATGGTTCTTC; cdr3_aa: CASSSDRLTPWFF
d_call: TRBD2; j_call: TRBJ2-1; clone_size: once; v_call: TRBV6-2/TRBV6-3; cdr3_nt: TGTGCCAGCAGTTACACGGGGGGGGTTGATGAGCAGTTCTTC; cdr3_aa: CASSYTGGVDEQFF
d_call: .; j_call: TRBJ2-7; clone_size: .; v_call: TRBV5-1; cdr3_nt: TGCGCCAGCAGCTTACAAACAGGGTACGAGCAGTACTTC; cdr3_aa: CASSLQTGYEQYF
d_call: .; j_call: TRBJ1-2; clone_size: many; v_call: TRBV5-4; cdr3_nt: TGTGCCAGCAGCTTCGACAGGAACTCTAACTATGGCTACACCTTC; cdr3_aa: CASSFDRNSNYGYTF
d_call: .; j_call: TRBJ2-2; clone_size: .; v_call: TRBV6-2/TRBV6-3; cdr3_nt: TGTGCCAGCAGTTCCAGGCCCTCCTTTAACGGGGAGCTGTTTTTT; cdr3_aa: CASSSRPSFNGELFF
d_call: .; j_call: TRBJ2-3; clone_size: once; v_call: TRBV12-3/TRBV12-4; cdr3_nt: TGTGCCAGCAGGCCTACTGTAGCAGATACGCAGTATTTT; cdr3_aa: CASRPTVADTQYF
d_call: TRBD2; j_call: TRBJ2-2; clone_size: .; v_call: TRBV7-9; cdr3_nt: TGTGCCATCCGCGGGGGGTCGAACACCGGGGAGCTGTTTTTT; cdr3_aa: CAIRGGSNTGELFF
d_call: .; j_call: TRBJ1-5; clone_size: .; v_call: TRBV30; cdr3_nt: TGTGCCTGGAGTCCCCCAGGGGAACTCCAGCATTTT; cdr3_aa: CAWSPPGELQHF
d_call: TRBD1; j_call: TRBJ2-1; clone_size: .; v_call: TRBV7-2; cdr3_nt: TGTGCCAGCAGCTTTGACAGGGGCACCTACAATGAGCAGTTCTTC; cdr3_aa: CASSFDRGTYNEQFF
d_call: TRBD1; j_call: TRBJ1-1; clone_size: .; v_call: TRBV20-1; cdr3_nt: TGCAGTGCTAGGGGGACAGGCGGCGCTTTCTTT; cdr3_aa: CSARGTGGAFF
d_call: .; j_call: TRBJ1-2; clone_size: .; v_call: TRBV15; cdr3_nt: TGTGCCACCAGCATAAAGGGGGACTATGGCTACACCTTC; cdr3_aa: CATSIKGDYGYTF
d_call: TRBD1; j_call: TRBJ1-4; clone_size: .; v_call: TRBV6-1; cdr3_nt: TGTGCCAGCAGTGAGACAGGGTTCGCAACTAATGAAAAACTGTTTTTT; cdr3_aa: CASSETGFATNEKLFF
d_call: .; j_call: TRBJ1-4; clone_size: .; v_call: TRBV11-3; cdr3_nt: TGTGCCAGCACCCTCGGGAGGCCCGGCGAAAAACTGTTTTTT; cdr3_aa: CASTLGRPGEKLFF
d_call: .; j_call: TRBJ2-1; clone_size: once; v_call: TRBV12-2; cdr3_nt: TGTGCAAGTCGCTTTTCACGGGGGGGCAACAATGAGCAGTTCTTC; cdr3_aa: CASRFSRGGNNEQFF
d_call: .; j_call: TRBJ1-1; clone_size: few; v_call: TRBV20-1; cdr3_nt: TGCAGGGCGGACAGTCCTTTTGAAGCTTTCTTT; cdr3_aa: CRADSPFEAFF
d_call: .; j_call: TRBJ1-1; clone_size: once; v_call: TRBV6-6; cdr3_nt: TGTGCCAGCAGTTTAGATAAGGGGATCACTGAAGCTTTCTTT; cdr3_aa: CASSLDKGITEAFF
d_call: TRBD1; j_call: TRBJ2-2; clone_size: .; v_call: TRBV7-6; cdr3_nt: TGTGCCAGCAGCCGGACAGGGGGCACAGGCGGGGAGCTGTTTTTT; cdr3_aa: CASSRTGGTGGELFF
d_call: .; j_call: TRBJ2-1; clone_size: .; v_call: TRBV7-9; cdr3_nt: TGTGCCAGCAGCTTTGTCAGGGATCACCTCCCTGAGCAGTTCTTC; cdr3_aa: CASSFVRDHLPEQFF
d_call: TRBD2; j_call: TRBJ2-5; clone_size: .; v_call: TRBV2; cdr3_nt: TGTGCCAGCACCGAGCGGGGGGGCCTTGGAGAGACCCAGTACTTC; cdr3_aa: CASTERGGLGETQYF
d_call: .; j_call: TRBJ2-5; clone_size: .; v_call: TRBV27; cdr3_nt: TGTGCCAGCGGTCGGGAGACCCAGTACTTC; cdr3_aa: CASGRETQYF
d_call: .; j_call: TRBJ2-7; clone_size: .; v_call: TRBV19; cdr3_nt: TGTGCCAGTAGTATATCTTCGGGGGTCGAGCAGTACTTC; cdr3_aa: CASSISSGVEQYF
d_call: TRBD1; j_call: TRBJ2-2; clone_size: .; v_call: TRBV10-2; cdr3_nt: TGCGCCAGCACCAAAAACAGGGGCGCCGGGGAGCTGTTTTTT; cdr3_aa: CASTKNRGAGELFF
d_call: TRBD2; j_call: TRBJ2-3; clone_size: .; v_call: TRBV3-1/TRBV3-2; cdr3_nt: TGTGCCAGCAGCCAATTAGGAATAGCGGGGGTCACAGATACGCAGTATTTT; cdr3_aa: CASSQLGIAGVTDTQYF
d_call: .; j_call: TRBJ1-2; clone_size: .; v_call: TRBV5-6; cdr3_nt: TGTGCCACCCGTGGAGTAAACTATGGCTACACCTTC; cdr3_aa: CATRGVNYGYTF
d_call: .; j_call: TRBJ1-1; clone_size: .; v_call: TRBV29-1; cdr3_nt: TGCAGCGCCGAACCAGGGAACACTGAAGCTTTCTTT; cdr3_aa: CSAEPGNTEAFF
d_call: .; j_call: TRBJ1-2; clone_size: .; v_call: TRBV14; cdr3_nt: TGTGCCAGCAGCCAACCCAGGGGTGAGAACTATGGCTACACCTTC; cdr3_aa: CASSQPRGENYGYTF
d_call: .; j_call: TRBJ2-1; clone_size: .; v_call: TRBV5-1; cdr3_nt: TGCGCCAGCAGCTTGAGGACAGCCGGAGACAATGAGCAGTTCTTC; cdr3_aa: CASSLRTAGDNEQFF
d_call: .; j_call: TRBJ1-4; clone_size: .; v_call: TRBV7-2; cdr3_nt: TGTGCCAGCTCTCCAAGACAGACCCCTAATGAAAAACTGTTTTTT; cdr3_aa: CASSPRQTPNEKLFF
d_call: TRBD1; j_call: TRBJ2-2; clone_size: few; v_call: TRBV7-2; cdr3_nt: TGTGCCAGCAGGCCGGGACAGTACACCGGGGAGCTGTTTTTT; cdr3_aa: CASRPGQYTGELFF
d_call: .; j_call: TRBJ2-2; clone_size: once; v_call: TRBV11-2; cdr3_nt: TGTGCCAGCAGCCGAAGAGGGAACACCGGGGAGCTGTTTTTT; cdr3_aa: CASSRRGNTGELFF
d_call: .; j_call: TRBJ1-1; clone_size: .; v_call: TRBV5-1; cdr3_nt: TGCGCCAGCAGCTTGGGGTCCTCAGAAGAAGCTTTCTTT; cdr3_aa: CASSLGSSEEAFF
d_call: .; j_call: TRBJ2-2; clone_size: .; v_call: TRBV7-2; cdr3_nt: TGTGCCAGCACCGCAGCGCCCATCTCGGGGGAGCTGTTTTTT; cdr3_aa: CASTAAPISGELFF
d_call: TRBD1; j_call: TRBJ1-2; clone_size: .; v_call: TRBV7-8; cdr3_nt: TGTGCCAGCAGCCGTACCCTGGAGACAGGGAGAGGCTACACCTTC; cdr3_aa: CASSRTLETGRGYTF
d_call: TRBD1; j_call: TRBJ2-1; clone_size: .; v_call: TRBV7-6; cdr3_nt: TGTGCCAGCAGCTTAGATCCGGGACAGGGGAATGAGCAGTTCTTC; cdr3_aa: CASSLDPGQGNEQFF
d_call: .; j_call: TRBJ2-3; clone_size: .; v_call: TRBV18; cdr3_nt: TGTGCCAGCTCACCTGACGGGAGCACAGATACGCAGTATTTT; cdr3_aa: CASSPDGSTDTQYF
d_call: .; j_call: TRBJ2-1; clone_size: .; v_call: TRBV4-1; cdr3_nt: TGCGCCAGCAGCCAAGAGTTGGAGGGGGGGAGTGAGCAGTTCTTC; cdr3_aa: CASSQELEGGSEQFF
d_call: .; j_call: TRBJ2-5; clone_size: .; v_call: TRBV5-1; cdr3_nt: TGCGCCAGCAGCTTGGCTTCCCAAGAGACCCAGTACTTC; cdr3_aa: CASSLASQETQYF
d_call: .; j_call: TRBJ2-7; clone_size: few; v_call: TRBV6-2/TRBV6-3; cdr3_nt: TGTGCCAGCAGTCGTCTAGCGCAGAGCTCCTACGAGCAGTACTTC; cdr3_aa: CASSRLAQSSYEQYF
d_call: TRBD2; j_call: TRBJ2-5; clone_size: .; v_call: TRBV30; cdr3_nt: TGTGCCTCGGGACTAGCGGGGGTTGAGACCCAGTACTTC; cdr3_aa: CASGLAGVETQYF
d_call: TRBD1; j_call: TRBJ1-2; clone_size: few; v_call: TRBV11-2; cdr3_nt: TGTGCCAGCAGCTTAGGGAAAGGGACAGGGAAGAACTATGGCTACACCTTC; cdr3_aa: CASSLGKGTGKNYGYTF
d_call: TRBD1; j_call: TRBJ1-1; clone_size: .; v_call: TRBV19; cdr3_nt: TGTGCCAGTACCAGGACAGGGTTATCTGAAGCTTTCTTT; cdr3_aa: CASTRTGLSEAFF
d_call: TRBD1; j_call: TRBJ2-7; clone_size: .; v_call: TRBV7-6; cdr3_nt: TGTGCCAGCAGCAAAAGCTCCCAGGGGGCCAACTACGAGCAGTACTTC; cdr3_aa: CASSKSSQGANYEQYF